This T cell receptor beta chain was sequenced in a study of T cell repertoires in cytomegalovirus infection. About the research overall: CMV infection together with matching HLA type was indicated by public TCR beta signatures. Study-wide results and caveats: Cumulative public TCR beta family frequency identified carriers of CMV plus the relevant HLA. CMV-specific HLA-C-restricted TCR beta clonotypes dominated the ex vivo response.

This clonotype was observed many times. The antigen is not known. Trimming took 6 bases from V and 5 from J; bases not matched to a gene: 9. This CDR3 spans 16 amino acids. Germline assignment: CDR1 SGHTA and CDR2 FQGNSA. TCRdb redid the calling of the reads with MiXCR, one entry per CDR3 protein. Of about 530,000 distinct CDR3 sequences listed, more than 20% are singletons. The sequenced sample consisted of PBMCs. This chain joins TRBV7-2 and TRBJ1-4; 10 positions match TRBD1. This receptor was taken from a human donor in good health (CMV status not recorded). Some clones in this sample may be carry-over from other donors' samples. CDR3 sequence (DNA): TGTGCCAGCAGGCCCTCCCTGGACAGGGGGAATGAAAAACTGTTTTTT. Translation: CASRPSLDRGNEKLFF.